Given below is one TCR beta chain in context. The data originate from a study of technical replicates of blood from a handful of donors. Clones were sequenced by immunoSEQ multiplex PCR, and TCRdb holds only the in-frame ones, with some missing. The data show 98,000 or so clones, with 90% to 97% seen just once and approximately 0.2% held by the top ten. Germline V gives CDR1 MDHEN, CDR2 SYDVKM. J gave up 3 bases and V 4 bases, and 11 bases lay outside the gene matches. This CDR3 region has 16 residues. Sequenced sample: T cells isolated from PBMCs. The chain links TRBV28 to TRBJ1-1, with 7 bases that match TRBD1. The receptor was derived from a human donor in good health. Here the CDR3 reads CASSSPFLGTDTEAFF. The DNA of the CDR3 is TGTGCCAGCAGTTCACCATTTTTGGGGACAGACACTGAAGCTTTCTTT.